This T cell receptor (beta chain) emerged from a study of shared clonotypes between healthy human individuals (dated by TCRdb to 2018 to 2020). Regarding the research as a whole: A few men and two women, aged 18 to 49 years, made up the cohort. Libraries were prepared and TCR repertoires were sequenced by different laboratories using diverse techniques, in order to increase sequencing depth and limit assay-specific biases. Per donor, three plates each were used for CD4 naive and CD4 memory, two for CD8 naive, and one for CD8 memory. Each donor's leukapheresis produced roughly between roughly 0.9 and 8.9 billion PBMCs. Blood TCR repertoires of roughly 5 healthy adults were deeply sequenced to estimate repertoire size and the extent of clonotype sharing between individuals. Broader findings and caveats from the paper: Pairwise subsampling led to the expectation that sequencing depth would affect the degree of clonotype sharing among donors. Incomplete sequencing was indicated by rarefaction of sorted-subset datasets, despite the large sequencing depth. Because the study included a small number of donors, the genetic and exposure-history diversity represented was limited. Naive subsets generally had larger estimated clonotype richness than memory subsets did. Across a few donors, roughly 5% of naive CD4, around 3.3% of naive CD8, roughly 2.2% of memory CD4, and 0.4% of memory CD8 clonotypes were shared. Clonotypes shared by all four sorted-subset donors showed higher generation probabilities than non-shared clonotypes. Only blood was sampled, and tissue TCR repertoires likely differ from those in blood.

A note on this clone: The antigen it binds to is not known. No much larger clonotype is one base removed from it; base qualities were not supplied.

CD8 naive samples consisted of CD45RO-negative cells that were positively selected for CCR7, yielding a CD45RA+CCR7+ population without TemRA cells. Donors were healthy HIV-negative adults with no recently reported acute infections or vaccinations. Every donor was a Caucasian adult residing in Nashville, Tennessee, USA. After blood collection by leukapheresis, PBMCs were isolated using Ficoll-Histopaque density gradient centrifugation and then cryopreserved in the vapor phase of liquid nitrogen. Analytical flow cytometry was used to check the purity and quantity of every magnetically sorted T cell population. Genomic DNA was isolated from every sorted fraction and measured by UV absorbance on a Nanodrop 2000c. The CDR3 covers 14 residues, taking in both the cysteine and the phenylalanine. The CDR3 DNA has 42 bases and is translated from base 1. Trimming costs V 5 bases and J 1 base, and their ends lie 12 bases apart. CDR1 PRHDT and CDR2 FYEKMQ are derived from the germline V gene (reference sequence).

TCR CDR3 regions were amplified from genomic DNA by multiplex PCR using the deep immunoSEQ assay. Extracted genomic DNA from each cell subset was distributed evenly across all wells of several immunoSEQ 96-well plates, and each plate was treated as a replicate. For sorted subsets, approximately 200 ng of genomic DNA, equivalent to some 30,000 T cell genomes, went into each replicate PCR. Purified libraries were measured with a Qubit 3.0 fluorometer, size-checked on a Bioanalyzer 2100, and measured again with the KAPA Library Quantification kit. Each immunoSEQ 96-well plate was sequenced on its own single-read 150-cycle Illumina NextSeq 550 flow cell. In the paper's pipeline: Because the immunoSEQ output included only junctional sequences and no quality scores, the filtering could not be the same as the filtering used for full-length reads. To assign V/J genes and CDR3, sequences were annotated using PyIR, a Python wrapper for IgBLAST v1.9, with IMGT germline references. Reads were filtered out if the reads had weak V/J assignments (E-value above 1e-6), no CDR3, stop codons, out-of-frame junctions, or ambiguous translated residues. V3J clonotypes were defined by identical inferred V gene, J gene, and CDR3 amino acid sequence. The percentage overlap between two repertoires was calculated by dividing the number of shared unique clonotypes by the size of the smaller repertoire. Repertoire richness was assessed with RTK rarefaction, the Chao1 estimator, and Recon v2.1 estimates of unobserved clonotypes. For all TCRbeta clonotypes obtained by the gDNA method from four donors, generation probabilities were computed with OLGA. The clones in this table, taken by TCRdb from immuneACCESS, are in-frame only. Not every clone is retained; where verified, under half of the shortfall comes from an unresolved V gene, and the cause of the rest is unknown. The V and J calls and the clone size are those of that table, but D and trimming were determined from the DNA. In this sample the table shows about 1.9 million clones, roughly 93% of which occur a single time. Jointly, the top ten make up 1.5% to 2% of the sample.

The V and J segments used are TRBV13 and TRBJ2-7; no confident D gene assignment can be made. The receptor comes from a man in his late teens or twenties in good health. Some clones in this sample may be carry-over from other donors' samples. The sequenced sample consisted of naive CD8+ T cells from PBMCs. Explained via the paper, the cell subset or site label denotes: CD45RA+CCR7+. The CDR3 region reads CASSPSASSYEQYF. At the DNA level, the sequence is TGTGCCAGCAGCCCTAGTGCTAGTTCCTACGAGCAGTACTTC.